Following are 20 T cell receptor beta chains from one sample sequenced in a study of CD8 T cells in ankylosing spondylitis. TCRdb analysed the 5' RACE reads with MiXCR anew, one entry per CDR3 protein. The sample lists about 200,000 distinct CDR3 sequences; 9.5% to 15% were seen once. Specimen: blood, either unsorted or a sorted T cell fraction (not recorded which). Receptor source: a male donor with ankylosing spondylitis or in good health (not recorded which).

The gene calls are TRBV2 and TRBJ2-7; D possibly matches TRBD1 or TRBD2 (5 bases each). V was cut by 8 bases and J by 0 bases, with 20 bases left in between. The CDR3 has 16 amino acids. The germline V gene encodes CDR1 SNHLY and CDR2 FYNNEI. The CDR3 DNA sequence: TGTGCCAGCTTCAGCCTCCGGGACCGGAGCTCCTACGAGCAGTACTTC. Translated, it gives CASFSLRDRSSYEQYF.

The chain links TRBV2 to TRBJ2-2; the match to TRBD2 covers 9 bases. Germline V lookup: CDR1 SNHLY, CDR2 FYNNEI. Trimming took 6 bases from V and 6 from J; bases not matched to a gene: 8. The CDR3 runs to 15 residues. The CDR3 DNA reads as TGTGCCAGCAGAGACGGGACTAGCTCCGCCGGGGAGCTGTTTTTT. Its translation: CASRDGTSSAGELFF.

This clonotype has only a few counts. The chain carries TRBV6-1 and TRBJ2-7; D possibly corresponds to TRBD1 (5 bases). Per germline, CDR1 MNHNS and CDR2 SASEGT. The CDR3 runs 14 residues. Trimming cost V 3 bases and J 2 bases, with 11 bases left between them. This CDR3 is CASSEITGPYEQYF. CDR3 DNA sequence: TGTGCCAGCAGTGAGATAACAGGTCCCTACGAGCAGTACTTC.

Within the sample, this clonotype is medium-sized. The chain has TRBV7-2 and TRBJ2-2; 10 bases match TRBD1. This CDR3 comprises 16 residues. From germline, CDR1 is SGHTA and CDR2 FQGNSA. The ends lost 4 bases at V and 3 bases at J; junction bases unmatched: 5. For the CDR3, the DNA is TGTGCCAGCAGCTCAATGGACAGGGGGGACACCGGGGAGCTGTTTTTT. Translating it yields CASSSMDRGDTGELFF.

This clonotype was observed a handful of times. The V and J genes are TRBV15 and TRBJ2-3; 10 bases match TRBD1. V was clipped by 5 bases and J by 5 bases; unmatched bases: 10. Germline assignment: CDR1 LNHNV and CDR2 YYDKDF (reference sequence). The CDR3 extends over 16 amino acids. The CDR3 loop is CATSSTRDRGVDTQYF. DNA of the CDR3: TGTGCCACCAGCTCTACCCGGGACAGGGGAGTAGATACGCAGTATTTT.

This clonotype has a count of ten or more. The rearrangement links TRBV19 to TRBJ1-6, with D hard to call. The CDR3 runs 18 residues. CDR1 and CDR2 (germline): LNHDA, SQIVND (reference sequence). V dropped 4 bases and J dropped 4 bases, with 20 bases sitting between them. Written as DNA, the CDR3 is TGTGCCAGTAGTACCCGGACCAGCCGTTGGGGATATAATTCACCCCTCCACTTT. This translates into CASSTRTSRWGYNSPLHF.

This clonotype was recorded at least ten times. The chain employs TRBV4-2 and TRBJ2-1; 10 nucleotides agree with TRBD2. Looked up from germline, CDR1 is LGHNA and CDR2 is YNFKEQ. This CDR3 has 17 amino acids. The junction had 9 bases not matched to a gene; V was cut back by 0 bases and J by 7 bases. DNA for the CDR3: TGTGCCAGCAGCCAAGAATCAGGGACTAGCGTCTTGAATGAGCAGTTCTTC. Translated: CASSQESGTSVLNEQFF.

V and J are TRBV7-9 and TRBJ2-1; D is ambiguous. Per germline, CDR1 SEHNR and CDR2 FQNEAQ (reference sequence). V lost 5 bases, J lost 7 bases, and 12 bases lay in between. The CDR3 covers 13 residues. CDR3 sequence: CASSPPDGNEQFF. In DNA form, the CDR3 reads TGTGCCAGCAGCCCTCCGGACGGGAATGAGCAGTTCTTC.

This clonotype was seen more than once but under ten times. The CDR3 loop reads CASGQSRLGQAGTEAFF. DNA of the CDR3: TGTGCCAGCGGTCAATCTAGACTGGGACAGGCGGGGACTGAAGCTTTCTTT. The J gene is TRBJ1-1, the V gene TRBV2; 8 bases align to TRBD1. After removal of 8 bases from V and 5 bases from J, the junction contained 19 bases not matched to a gene. Germline assignment: CDR1 SNHLY and CDR2 FYNNEI. The CDR3 has 17 residues.

The chain employs TRBV5-5 and TRBJ1-1; D is unresolved. CDR1 SGHKS and CDR2 YYEKEE come from the germline V gene (reference sequence). The V gene lost 2 bases and the J gene lost 0 bases, with 11 bases spanning the gap. There are 15 residues in the CDR3. CDR3 protein: CASSLRNSMNTEAFF. CDR3 sequence (DNA): TGTGCCAGCAGCTTAAGGAACAGCATGAACACTGAAGCTTTCTTT.

There are many counts of this clonotype. The chain is built from TRBV12-3 or TRBV12-4 and TRBJ1-2; 9 positions agree with TRBD1. With V trimmed by 7 bases and J by 1 base, 7 bases remained unmatched. The CDR3 is 15 residues long. The chain's CDR3 is CASIGWTGDNYGYTF. The CDR3, as DNA: TGTGCCAGCATTGGATGGACAGGGGATAACTATGGCTACACCTTC.

The V and J genes are TRBV19 and TRBJ2-7; 14 nucleotides match TRBD2. The germline V gene has CDR1 LNHDA and CDR2 SQIVND (reference sequence). V was pared by 6 bases and J by 5 bases, with 6 bases of the junction left unmatched. This CDR3 region has 15 residues. CDR3 sequence reads: CASSPAGLAGDEQYF. The DNA of the CDR3 is TGTGCCAGTAGCCCTGCGGGACTAGCGGGAGACGAGCAGTACTTC.

This rearrangement joins TRBV27 to TRBJ2-1, with 7 bases identical to TRBD2. The V gene's germline CDR1 is MNHEY and CDR2 SMNVEV (reference sequence). CDR3 length: 13 amino acids. V gave up 8 bases and J gave up 7 bases; unmatched junction bases: 8. In DNA form, the CDR3 reads TGTGCCAGCTCCAGCGGGATGGCGAATGAGCAGTTCTTC. Protein product: CASSSGMANEQFF.

The chain uses TRBV7-9 and TRBJ2-7, with 7 positions matching TRBD1. Looked up from germline, CDR1 is SEHNR and CDR2 is FQNEAQ (reference sequence). The J segment lost 5 bases and the V segment lost 1 base, leaving 5 bases of the junction unmatched. The CDR3 has 14 residues. The CDR3 region has the DNA TGTGCCAGCAGCTTAGGGACAGGACTCCACGAGCAGTACTTC. This translates into CASSLGTGLHEQYF.

This clonotype came up a few times. The CDR3 DNA reads TGTGCCAGCAGCCAACCGGGACTAGCGGGGGGAACCTACGAGCAGTACTTC. Translating gives CASSQPGLAGGTYEQYF. V gene TRBV4-2 combines with J gene TRBJ2-7, with TRBD2 identical over 15 bases. Trimming cost V 2 bases and J 2 bases; bases outside gene matches: 4. Germline V CDR1 and CDR2: LGHNA, YNFKEQ. CDR3 length equals 17 residues.

A few counts support this clonotype. The chain joins TRBV6-1 to TRBJ2-7; 10 bases are shared with TRBD2. V lost 6 bases and J lost 3; bases outside the gene matches: 8. CDR3 length: 15 residues. CDR1 is MNHNS, CDR2 SASEGT, per germline. The CDR3 DNA reads TGTGCCAGCAGAGCCCCTAGCGGGAGATACTACGAGCAGTACTTC. Translation gives CASRAPSGRYYEQYF.

The chain links TRBV9 to TRBJ2-7; D is ambiguous. Trimming shortened V by 3 bases and J by 0 bases, and 7 bases separated the two germline ends. The CDR3 is 13 residues long. The germline gives CDR1 SGDLS, CDR2 YYNGEE. The DNA for the CDR3 is TGTGCCAGCAGCGGACGCAACTCCTACGAGCAGTACTTC. Translating it yields CASSGRNSYEQYF.

The chain uses TRBV12-3 or TRBV12-4 and TRBJ1-1; D remains unclear. V was pared by 5 bases and J by 4 bases, with 14 bases between. The CDR3 spans 14 residues. DNA for the CDR3: TGTGCCAGCAGTGCTCTGGGCGGAGGCACTGAAGCTTTCTTT. It yields the protein CASSALGGGTEAFF.

This clonotype was counted a few times. The chain carries TRBV12-3 or TRBV12-4 and TRBJ2-3; 14 bases align to TRBD2. After removal of 5 bases from V and 5 bases from J, the junction contained 6 bases not matched to a gene. This CDR3 is built from 16 residues. The CDR3 DNA is TGTGCCAGCAGTCTCCGACTAGCGGGAGGGGGAGATACGCAGTATTTT. Translating it yields CASSLRLAGGGDTQYF.

This clonotype was counted many times. The chain uses TRBV12-3 or TRBV12-4 and TRBJ2-3, with 8 bases fitting TRBD1. The trim removed 6 bases at V and 9 bases at J, leaving 2 bases unmatched. This CDR3 is built from 11 residues. CDR3 amino acids: CASSQGATQYF. CDR3 in DNA: TGTGCCAGCAGCCAGGGGGCCACGCAGTATTTT.